This T cell receptor beta chain was observed in a study of lymphopenia after photon versus proton radiotherapy. Germline assignment: CDR1 SEHNR and CDR2 FQNEAQ (reference sequence). The CDR3 has 15 residues. With 2 bases removed from V and 2 bases from J, the gap between germline ends came to 9 bases. Clones were sequenced by immunoSEQ multiplex PCR, and TCRdb holds only the in-frame ones, with some missing. Among about 8,300 clones listed, just over 85% were seen once. This chain connects TRBV7-9 to TRBJ2-2; D not certain. This clonotype was obtained from a man older than 75 with cholangiocarcinoma. The sequencing used peripheral blood, collected from a patient treated with photon-based radiotherapy. The CDR3 DNA follows: TGTGCCAGCAGCTTAAGGCAACCAAACACCGGGGAGCTGTTTTTT. Its translation: CASSLRQPNTGELFF.